This T cell receptor (beta chain) was captured by sequencing in a study of CD8+CD57+ T cells in acquired aplastic anemia. Genomic DNA constituted the template upon which TCR beta VDJ and CDR3 profiling was performed. TCRdb called the reads again in MiXCR, with one record for every CDR3 protein. Here the sample spans roughly 220,000 distinct CDR3 sequences, 60% to 80% being singletons. For this clonotype: Its antigen remains unknown.

Patients sequenced had flow cytometry evidence of CD8+CD57+ cell expansion. Germline CDR1 and CDR2: SEHNR and FQNEAQ (reference sequence). V lost 3 bases to trimming and J lost 5 bases; unmatched junction nucleotides: 6. This CDR3 comprises 15 residues. Findings of the study overall: Twenty-nine CD8+ CDR3 sequences were shared between patients and controls.

What was sequenced was sorted CD4+, CD8+, or CD8+CD57+ T cells (not recorded which) from PBMCs. The V call is TRBV7-9, the J call TRBJ1-2; 10 bases match TRBD1. The sequence was collected from a human donor with aplastic anemia. CDR3 sequence (DNA): TGTGCCAGCAGCTTGGGGACAGGGGACGGTTATGGCTACACCTTC. Translation gives CASSLGTGDGYGYTF.